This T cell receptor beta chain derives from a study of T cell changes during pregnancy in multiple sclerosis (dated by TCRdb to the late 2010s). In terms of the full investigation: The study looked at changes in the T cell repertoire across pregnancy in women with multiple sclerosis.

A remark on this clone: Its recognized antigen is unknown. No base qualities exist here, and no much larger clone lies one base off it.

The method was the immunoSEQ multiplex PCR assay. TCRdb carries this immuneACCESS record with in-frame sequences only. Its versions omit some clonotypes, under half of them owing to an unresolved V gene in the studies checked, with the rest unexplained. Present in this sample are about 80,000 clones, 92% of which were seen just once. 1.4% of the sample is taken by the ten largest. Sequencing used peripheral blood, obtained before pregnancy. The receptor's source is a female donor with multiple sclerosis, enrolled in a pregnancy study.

The nucleotide sequence reads as follows: TGTGCCAGCCAGGGGGCAACTAATGAAAAACTGTTTTTT. Translated, it reads CASQGATNEKLFF. This sequence uses TRBV7-9 and TRBJ1-4, with 7 bases in between that match TRBD1. The junction shows trimming of 8 bases on V and 0 bases on J, and the gene matches do not reach 0 bases of it. As encoded in the germline V gene (reference sequence), CDR1 is SEHNR while CDR2 is FQNEAQ. The CDR3, from cysteine to phenylalanine, totals 13 residues. The CDR3 DNA has 39 bases and is translated from base 1.